The next 10 T cell receptor beta chains were all read from a single sample in a study of blood T cell repertoires in COVID-19. Here immunoSEQ multiplex PCR was the method, and the copy in TCRdb shows in-frame clones only, minus some. Altogether about 210,000 clones are present, roughly 77% being singletons, with the ten largest covering roughly 8.7%. The sample comprised PBMCs or T cells enriched from blood (not recorded which). The origin of the receptors is a man aged 40-49 years who had recovered from COVID-19.

J is TRBJ2-6 and V is TRBV10-1; the D gene is possibly TRBD2 (6 bases). Germline lookup yields CDR1 WNHNN and CDR2 SYGVQD (reference sequence). There are 13 residues in the CDR3. V was clipped by 6 bases and J by 5 bases, with 8 bases between them. CDR3 bases: TGCGCCAGCAGCGGAGGGCGGGCCAACGTCCTGACTTTC. Translating gives CASSGGRANVLTF.

The chain employs TRBV14 and TRBJ2-3; TRBD1 aligns across 10 bases. This CDR3 contains 18 residues. Germline CDR1 is SGHDN and CDR2 is FVKESK. Germline trimming cut 0 bases from V and 3 bases from J; bases unmatched to any gene: 9. DNA for the CDR3: TGTGCCAGCAGCCAAGATTCTTGGACAGGGGGGAAGACAGATACGCAGTATTTT. Protein product: CASSQDSWTGGKTDTQYF.

J is TRBJ2-5 and V is TRBV9; TRBD1 matches at 9 bases. The germline CDR1 and CDR2 sequences are SGDLS and YYNGEE. This CDR3 has 15 amino acids. The V and J ends lost 4 bases and 4 bases, in that order; junction bases with no gene match: 8. The CDR3 coding sequence is TGTGCCAGCAGCAAAAACCTGGACAGGGGAGAGACCCAGTACTTC. As protein: CASSKNLDRGETQYF.

This chain links TRBV7-8 with TRBJ2-5, with no clear D. V was clipped by 6 bases and J by 2 bases, with 10 bases between them. The V gene's germline CDR1 is SGHVS and CDR2 FQNEAQ. This CDR3 spans 13 amino acids. This CDR3 is CASRSTSQETQYF. The CDR3 region has the DNA TGTGCCAGCAGGAGTACTTCTCAAGAGACCCAGTACTTC.

This clone was picked up a small number of times. The chain carries TRBV7-3 and TRBJ2-7; D remains ambiguous. This CDR3 contains 14 residues. Germline assignment: CDR1 SGHTA and CDR2 FQGTGA. Trimming cost V 5 bases and J 2 bases, with 13 bases left between them. In DNA form, the CDR3 reads TGTGCCAGCAGCCCCCGAGGATCCCCCTACGAGCAGTACTTC. It is translated as CASSPRGSPYEQYF.

The chain carries TRBV3-1 (or the pseudogene TRBV3-2) and TRBJ1-6; 8 bases line up with TRBD1. This CDR3 region has 14 residues. CDR1 is LGHDT, CDR2 YNNKEL, per germline (reference sequence). V lost 2 bases, J lost 10 bases, and 4 bases stayed unmatched. CDR3 region: CASSQRQGRSPLHF. The CDR3 nucleotides are TGTGCCAGCAGCCAAAGACAGGGGAGATCACCCCTCCACTTT.

This chain's CDR3 is CASSQDWGQLNTEAFF. For the CDR3, the DNA is TGTGCCAGCAGCCAAGATTGGGGGCAGCTGAACACTGAAGCTTTCTTT. The gene calls are TRBV3-1 (or the pseudogene TRBV3-2) and TRBJ1-1, with D maybe TRBD1 (6 bases). The CDR3 has 16 residues. Deletions cut 0 bases from V and 0 bases from J, with 11 bases between. Germline V CDR1 and CDR2: LGHDT, YNNKEL (reference sequence).

The chain carries TRBV9 and TRBJ2-7; D might be TRBD2 (5 bases). The germline V gene encodes CDR1 SGDLS and CDR2 YYNGEE. V was pared by 3 bases and J by 0 bases, with 10 bases between. This CDR3 comprises 14 residues. The CDR3 is CASSATGGSYEQYF. CDR3 sequence (DNA): TGTGCCAGCAGCGCCACCGGAGGCTCCTACGAGCAGTACTTC.

The chain joins TRBV2 to TRBJ2-1, with TRBD2 identical over 8 bases. CDR3 length equals 15 residues. CDR1 is SNHLY, CDR2 FYNNEI, per germline. V was clipped by 7 bases and J by 1 base; unmatched bases: 6. The chain's CDR3 is CASMLLAESYNEQFF. The DNA of the CDR3 is TGTGCCAGCATGTTACTAGCGGAATCCTACAATGAGCAGTTCTTC.

V gene TRBV7-8 combines with J gene TRBJ1-5, with D maybe TRBD1 (6 bases). Trimming left V 7 bases short and J 6 bases short, with 16 bases between. Per germline, CDR1 SGHVS and CDR2 FQNEAQ. The CDR3 runs to 14 residues. The CDR3 protein is CASTPFGGAQPQHF. CDR3 coding DNA: TGTGCCAGCACTCCTTTCGGGGGGGCTCAGCCCCAGCATTTT.